The table lists the clone carrying this TCR beta chain with a few counts. The antigen is not known. A read error may produce the germline difference seen at one junction end. This CDR3 is 12 amino acids long. Germline-derived CDR1 and CDR2 are SNHLY and FYNNEI. Then a second PCR, running roughly 7 to 12 cycles, was carried out with a sample-barcoded 5' primer and a J-beta primer mix. Using its own MiXCR run on the 5' RACE reads, TCRdb lists one record per CDR3 protein. The sample shows 850,000 to 1,100,000 distinct CDR3 sequences, roughly two fifths of them seen only once. This sample is drawn from a study of blood T cells in healthy people across ages. Overall study findings and caveats: In older individuals, TCR beta diversity per million T cells was lower, falling roughly linearly with age. In these data, TCR beta diversity tracked strongly with naive T cell percentage.

Every donor provided around 10 milliliters of peripheral blood. This clonotype was obtained from a man aged 18 to 30 in good health. The rearrangement uses TRBV2 and TRBJ2-3; no definite D call. Material: blood. The CDR3 coding sequence is TGTGCTAGCACCAGAGAGACAGATACGCAGTATTTT. Translated, it gives CASTRETDTQYF.